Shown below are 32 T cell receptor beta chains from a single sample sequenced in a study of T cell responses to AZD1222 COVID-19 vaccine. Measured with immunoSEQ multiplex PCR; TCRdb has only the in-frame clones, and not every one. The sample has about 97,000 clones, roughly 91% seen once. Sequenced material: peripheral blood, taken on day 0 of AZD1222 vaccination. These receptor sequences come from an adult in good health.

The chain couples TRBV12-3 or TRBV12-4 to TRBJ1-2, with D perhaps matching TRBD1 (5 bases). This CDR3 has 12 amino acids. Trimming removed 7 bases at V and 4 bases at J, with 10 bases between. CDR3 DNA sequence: TGTGCCAGCACCCCCGGGGGCTATGGCTACACCTTC. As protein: CASTPGGYGYTF.

CDR3 sequence reads: CASSLAARAGGSSGYTF. Written as DNA, the CDR3 is TGCGCCAGCAGCTTGGCCGCCCGGGCAGGGGGTTCTAGTGGCTACACCTTC. The chain links TRBV5-1 to TRBJ1-2; 7 nucleotides match TRBD1. The CDR3 length is 17 residues. Germline CDR1 SGHRS, CDR2 YFSETQ. The V and J ends lost 0 bases and 7 bases, in that order; junction bases with no gene match: 15.

CDR3: CATSWQATDTQYF. In nucleotides, the CDR3 is TGTGCCACCAGTTGGCAGGCCACAGATACGCAGTATTTT. The V call is TRBV24-1, the J call TRBJ2-3; D remains unclear. V was cut by 6 bases and J by 2 bases, with 8 bases left in between. The CDR3 length is 13 residues. Germline V lookup: CDR1 KGHDR, CDR2 SFDVKD.

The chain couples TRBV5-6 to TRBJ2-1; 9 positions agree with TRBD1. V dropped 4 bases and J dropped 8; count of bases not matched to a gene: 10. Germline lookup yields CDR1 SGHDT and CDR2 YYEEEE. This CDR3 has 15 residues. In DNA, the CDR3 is TGTGCCAGCAGCCCACGGGACAGGGCGTTCGATGAGCAGTTCTTC. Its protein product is CASSPRDRAFDEQFF. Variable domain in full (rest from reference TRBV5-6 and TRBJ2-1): DAGVTQSPTHLIKTRGQQVTLRCSPKSGHDTVSWYQQALGQGPQFIFQYYEEEERQRGNFPDRFSGHQFPNYSSELNVNALLLGDSALYLCASSPRDRAFDEQFFGPGTRLTVL.

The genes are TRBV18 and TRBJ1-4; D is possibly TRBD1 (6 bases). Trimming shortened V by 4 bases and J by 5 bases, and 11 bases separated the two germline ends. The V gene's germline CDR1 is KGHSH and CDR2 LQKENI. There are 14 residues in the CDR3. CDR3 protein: CASSQGQNNEKLFF. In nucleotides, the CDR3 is TGTGCCAGCTCACAAGGACAGAACAATGAAAAACTGTTTTTT.

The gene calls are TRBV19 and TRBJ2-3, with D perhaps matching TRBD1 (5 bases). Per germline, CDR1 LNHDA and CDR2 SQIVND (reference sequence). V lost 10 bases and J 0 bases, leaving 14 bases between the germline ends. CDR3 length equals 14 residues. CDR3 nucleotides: TGTGCCACTCGGCCGGCAGGGAGCACAGATACGCAGTATTTT. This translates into CATRPAGSTDTQYF.

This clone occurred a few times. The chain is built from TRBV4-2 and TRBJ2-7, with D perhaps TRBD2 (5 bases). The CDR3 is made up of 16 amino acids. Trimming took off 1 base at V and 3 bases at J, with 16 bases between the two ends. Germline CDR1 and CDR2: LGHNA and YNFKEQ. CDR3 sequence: CASSQGEGGGNYEQYF. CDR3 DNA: TGTGCCAGCAGCCAAGGTGAGGGCGGTGGAAACTACGAGCAGTACTTC.

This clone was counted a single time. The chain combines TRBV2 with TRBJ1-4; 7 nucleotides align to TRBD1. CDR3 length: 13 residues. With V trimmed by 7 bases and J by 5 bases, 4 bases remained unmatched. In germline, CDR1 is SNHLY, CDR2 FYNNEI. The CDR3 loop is CASKGQRNEKLFF. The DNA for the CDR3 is TGTGCCAGCAAGGGACAGAGAAATGAAAAACTGTTTTTT.

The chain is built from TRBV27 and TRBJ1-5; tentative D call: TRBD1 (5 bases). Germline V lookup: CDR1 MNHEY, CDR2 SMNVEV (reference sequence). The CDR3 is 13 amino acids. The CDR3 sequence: CQNEDMDLRPQHF. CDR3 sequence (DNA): TGTCAAAACGAGGACATGGATCTACGGCCCCAGCATTTT.

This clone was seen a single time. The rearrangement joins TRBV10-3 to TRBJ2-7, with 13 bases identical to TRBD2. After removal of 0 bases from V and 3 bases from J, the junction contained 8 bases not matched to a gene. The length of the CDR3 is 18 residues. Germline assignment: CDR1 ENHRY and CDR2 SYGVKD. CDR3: CAISESALAGGQGYEQYF. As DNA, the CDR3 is TGTGCCATCAGTGAGTCGGCACTAGCGGGAGGGCAGGGCTACGAGCAGTACTTC.

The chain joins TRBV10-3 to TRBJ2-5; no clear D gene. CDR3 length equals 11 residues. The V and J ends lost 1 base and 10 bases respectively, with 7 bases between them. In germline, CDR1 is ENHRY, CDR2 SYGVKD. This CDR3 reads CAISEFRDQYF. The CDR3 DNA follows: TGTGCCATCAGTGAGTTCCGAGACCAGTACTTC.

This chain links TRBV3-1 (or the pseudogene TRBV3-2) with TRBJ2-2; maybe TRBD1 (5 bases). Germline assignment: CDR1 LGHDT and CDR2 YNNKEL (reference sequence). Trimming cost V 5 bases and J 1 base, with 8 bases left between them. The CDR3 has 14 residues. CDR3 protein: CASSSQVNTGELFF. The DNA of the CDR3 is TGTGCCAGCAGCTCACAGGTGAACACCGGGGAGCTGTTTTTT.

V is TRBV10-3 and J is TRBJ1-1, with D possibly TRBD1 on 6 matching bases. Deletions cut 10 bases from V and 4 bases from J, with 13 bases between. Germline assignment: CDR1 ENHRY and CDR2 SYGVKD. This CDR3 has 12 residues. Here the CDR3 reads CATQTGRTEAFF. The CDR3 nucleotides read TGTGCCACCCAGACAGGCCGCACTGAAGCTTTCTTT.

The CDR3 region has the DNA TGTGCCAGCAGCTTAGCTGGGGGGGTCTATGGCTACACCTTC. It is translated as CASSLAGGVYGYTF. The chain combines TRBV11-3 with TRBJ1-2, with D perhaps TRBD1 (5 bases). The CDR3 sequence is 14 residues long. Germline assignment: CDR1 SGHNT and CDR2 YENEEA. Between the trimmed V and J ends, which lost 1 base and 4 bases, there was a span of 10 bases.

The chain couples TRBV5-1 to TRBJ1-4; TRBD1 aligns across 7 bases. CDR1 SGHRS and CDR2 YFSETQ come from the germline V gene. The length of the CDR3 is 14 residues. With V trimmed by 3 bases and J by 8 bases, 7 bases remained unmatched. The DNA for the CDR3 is TGCGCCAGCAGCTCCTATGGACAGGAGGAAAAACTGTTTTTT. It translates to CASSSYGQEEKLFF. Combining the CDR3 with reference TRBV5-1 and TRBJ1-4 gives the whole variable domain KAGVTQTPRYLIKTRGQQVTLSCSPISGHRSVSWYQQTPGQGLQFLFEYFSETQRNKGNFPGRFSGRQFSNSRSEMNVSTLELGDSALYLCASSSYGQEEKLFFGSGTQLSVL.

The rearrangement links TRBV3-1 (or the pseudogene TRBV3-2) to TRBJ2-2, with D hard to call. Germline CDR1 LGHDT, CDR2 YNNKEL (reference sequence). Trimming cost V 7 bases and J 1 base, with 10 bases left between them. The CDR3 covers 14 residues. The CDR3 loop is CASIQSMNTGELFF. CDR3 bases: TGTGCCAGCATTCAGTCGATGAACACCGGGGAGCTGTTTTTT.

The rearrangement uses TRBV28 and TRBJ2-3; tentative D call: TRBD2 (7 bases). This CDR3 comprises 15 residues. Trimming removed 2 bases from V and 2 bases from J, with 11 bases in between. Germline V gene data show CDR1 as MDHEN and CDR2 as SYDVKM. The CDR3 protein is CASSLRGRVTDTQYF. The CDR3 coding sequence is TGTGCCAGCAGTTTAAGGGGGAGGGTCACAGATACGCAGTATTTT.

CDR3 amino acids: CASSLLGGTSSYNEQFF. The DNA of the CDR3 is TGCGCCAGCAGCTTGCTGGGGGGGACGAGCTCCTACAATGAGCAGTTCTTC. This rearrangement joins TRBV5-1 to TRBJ2-1; TRBD2 agrees at 7 bases. Looked up from germline, CDR1 is SGHRS and CDR2 is YFSETQ. V was clipped by 1 base and J by 0 bases; unmatched bases: 7. The CDR3 runs 17 residues.

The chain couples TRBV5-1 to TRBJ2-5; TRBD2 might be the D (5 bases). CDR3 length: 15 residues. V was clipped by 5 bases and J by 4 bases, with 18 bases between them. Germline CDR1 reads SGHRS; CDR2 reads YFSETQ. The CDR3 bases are TGCGCCAGCAGTTTACTACTAGTCAGTGGAGAGACCCAGTACTTC. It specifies CASSLLLVSGETQYF.

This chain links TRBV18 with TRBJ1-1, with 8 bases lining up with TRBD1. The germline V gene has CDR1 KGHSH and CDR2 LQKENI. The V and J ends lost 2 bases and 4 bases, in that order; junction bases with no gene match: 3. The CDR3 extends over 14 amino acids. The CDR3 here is CASSPTTGATEAFF. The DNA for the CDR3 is TGTGCCAGCTCACCAACGACAGGGGCCACTGAAGCTTTCTTT.

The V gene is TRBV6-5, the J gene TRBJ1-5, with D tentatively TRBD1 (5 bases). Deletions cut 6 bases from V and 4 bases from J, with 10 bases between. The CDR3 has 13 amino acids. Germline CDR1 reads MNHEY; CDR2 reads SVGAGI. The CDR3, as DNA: TGTGCCAGCAGATATGACAGAAATCAGCCCCAGCATTTT. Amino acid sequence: CASRYDRNQPQHF.

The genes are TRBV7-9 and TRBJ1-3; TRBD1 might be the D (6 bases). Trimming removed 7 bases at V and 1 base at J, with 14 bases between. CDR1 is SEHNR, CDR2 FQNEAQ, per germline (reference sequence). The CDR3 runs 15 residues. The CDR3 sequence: CASIDLQGSGNTIYF. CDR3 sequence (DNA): TGTGCCAGCATCGACCTACAGGGTTCTGGAAACACCATATATTTT.

This CDR3 is CASQPGLAGAGELFF. The CDR3, as DNA: TGTGCCTCCCAACCGGGACTAGCGGGAGCCGGGGAGCTGTTTTTT. The chain links TRBV19 to TRBJ2-2; 14 nucleotides line up with TRBD2. Germline V gene data show CDR1 as LNHDA and CDR2 as SQIVND (reference sequence). The CDR3 spans 15 residues. The ends lost 11 bases at V and 6 bases at J; junction bases unmatched: 8.

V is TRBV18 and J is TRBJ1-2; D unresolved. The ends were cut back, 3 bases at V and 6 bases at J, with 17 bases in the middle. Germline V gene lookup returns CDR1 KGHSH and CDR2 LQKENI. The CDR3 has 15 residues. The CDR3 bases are TGTGCCAGCTCACCCTACTCGGGCAGCGGACATGGCTACACCTTC. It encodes CASSPYSGSGHGYTF.

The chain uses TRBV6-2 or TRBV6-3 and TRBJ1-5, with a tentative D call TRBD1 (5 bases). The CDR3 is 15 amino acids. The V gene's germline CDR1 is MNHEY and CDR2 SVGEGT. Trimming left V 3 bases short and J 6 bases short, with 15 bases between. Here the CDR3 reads CASSYIGARGQPQHF. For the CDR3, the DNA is TGTGCCAGCAGTTATATTGGGGCGCGGGGTCAGCCCCAGCATTTT.

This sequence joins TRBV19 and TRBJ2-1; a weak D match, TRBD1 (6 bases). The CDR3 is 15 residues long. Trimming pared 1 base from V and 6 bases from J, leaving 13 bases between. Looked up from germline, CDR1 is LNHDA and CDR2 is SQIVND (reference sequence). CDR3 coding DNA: TGTGCCAGTAGTATAGTGGACAGCGTTGGCAATGAGCAGTTCTTC. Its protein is CASSIVDSVGNEQFF.

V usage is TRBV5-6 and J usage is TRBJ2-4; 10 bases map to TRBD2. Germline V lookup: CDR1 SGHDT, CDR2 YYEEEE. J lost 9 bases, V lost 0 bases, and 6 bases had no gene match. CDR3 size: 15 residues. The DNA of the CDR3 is TGTGCCAGCAGCTTGGGAGGGACTAGCGCAGGCATTCAGTACTTC. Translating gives CASSLGGTSAGIQYF.

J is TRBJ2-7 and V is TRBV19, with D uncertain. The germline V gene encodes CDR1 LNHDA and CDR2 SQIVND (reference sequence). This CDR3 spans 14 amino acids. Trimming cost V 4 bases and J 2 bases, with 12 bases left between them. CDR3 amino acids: CASSRVVSTYEQYF. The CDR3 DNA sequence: TGTGCCAGTAGTAGGGTTGTCAGCACCTACGAGCAGTACTTC.

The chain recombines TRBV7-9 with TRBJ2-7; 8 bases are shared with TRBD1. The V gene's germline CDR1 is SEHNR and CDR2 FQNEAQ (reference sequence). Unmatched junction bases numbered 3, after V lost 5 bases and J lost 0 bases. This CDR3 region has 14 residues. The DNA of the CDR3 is TGTGCCAGCAGCGAGGACAGGGTCTCCTACGAGCAGTACTTC. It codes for CASSEDRVSYEQYF.

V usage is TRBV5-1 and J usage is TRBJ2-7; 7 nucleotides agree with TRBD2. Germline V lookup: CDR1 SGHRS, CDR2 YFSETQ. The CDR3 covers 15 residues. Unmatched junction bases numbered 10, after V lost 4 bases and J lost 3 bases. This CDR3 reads CASSPPLAENYEQYF. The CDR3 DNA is TGCGCCAGCAGCCCTCCCCTAGCGGAAAACTACGAGCAGTACTTC.

This chain's CDR3 is CASSEQRVLPNEQFF. The DNA for the CDR3 is TGTGCCAGCAGTGAGCAGCGGGTTTTGCCCAATGAGCAGTTCTTC. V gene TRBV6-1 combines with J gene TRBJ2-1; perhaps TRBD2 as D (6 bases). CDR1 is MNHNS and CDR2 is SASEGT in the germline V gene. This CDR3 contains 15 residues. Trimming removed 3 bases at V and 6 bases at J, with 15 bases between.

The CDR3 coding sequence is TGTGCCAGCAGCACCACTAGCGGTCCGAACACCGGGGAGCTGTTTTTT. Translated: CASSTTSGPNTGELFF. The chain has TRBV7-8 and TRBJ2-2; TRBD2 matches at 8 bases. V lost 5 bases and J lost 0; bases outside the gene matches: 5. The CDR3 covers 16 residues. The germline CDR1 and CDR2 sequences are SGHVS and FQNEAQ.